Below, 12 T cell receptor beta chains from the same sample are listed, as sequenced in a study of blood T cell repertoires in COVID-19. Only in-frame clones appear in the TCRdb table, and some are missing; sequencing was by immunoSEQ multiplex PCR. Of hundreds of thousands of clones in the sample, under 90% were seen once. Sequences were obtained from PBMCs or T cells enriched from blood (not recorded which). These receptors all come from a woman aged 40 to 55 who had been exposed to COVID-19.

The rearrangement uses TRBV7-2 and TRBJ1-1; D ambiguous. This CDR3 region has 15 residues. CDR1 is SGHTA and CDR2 is FQGNSA in the germline V gene. Trimming removed 0 bases from V and 3 bases from J, with 11 bases in between. Here the CDR3 DNA reads TGTGCCAGCAGCTTAGCACTTACGAGGGACACTGAAGCTTTCTTT. It is translated as CASSLALTRDTEAFF. Based on the CDR3 plus reference TRBV7-2 and TRBJ1-1, the full variable domain is GAGVSQSPSNKVTEKGKDVELRCDPISGHTALYWYRQSLGQGLEFLIYFQGNSAPDKSGLPSDRFSAERTGGSVSTLTIQRTQQEDSAVYLCASSLALTRDTEAFFGQGTRLTVV.

The chain joins TRBV19 to TRBJ1-5; the D gene is possibly TRBD1 (6 bases). The V end was cut by 5 bases, the J end by 8 bases, with 25 bases between. The germline V gene has CDR1 LNHDA and CDR2 SQIVND (reference sequence). The CDR3 totals 17 residues. The CDR3 spells CASSVVVGQGISEPQHF. As DNA, the CDR3 is TGTGCCAGTAGTGTCGTCGTCGGGCAGGGGATTAGCGAGCCCCAGCATTTT.

The rearrangement joins TRBV5-1 to TRBJ1-1, with D tentatively TRBD1 (5 bases). The V gene's germline CDR1 is SGHRS and CDR2 YFSETQ. Trimming removed 4 bases from V and 0 bases from J, with 10 bases in between. The CDR3 has 14 residues. The CDR3 is CASSIDSMNTEAFF. CDR3 in DNA: TGCGCCAGCAGCATCGACAGCATGAACACTGAAGCTTTCTTT. The full variable domain, in which reference TRBV5-1 and TRBJ1-1 provide the parts outside the CDR3, is KAGVTQTPRYLIKTRGQQVTLSCSPISGHRSVSWYQQTPGQGLQFLFEYFSETQRNKGNFPGRFSGRQFSNSRSEMNVSTLELGDSALYLCASSIDSMNTEAFFGQGTRLTVV.

Points on this clone: One end of the junction fails to match germline, which may point to a read error. V usage is TRBV7-2 and J usage is TRBJ2-3; possibly TRBD2 for D (5 bases). The germline CDR1 and CDR2 sequences are SGHTA and FQGNSA. The CDR3 is 14 amino acids. CDR3 in amino acids: CASSLPERLAHVNF. The CDR3 DNA reads as TGTGCCAGCAGCTTACCGGAGAGGCTAGCTCATGTGAATTTT.

This clone has a single count. The chain links TRBV5-5 to TRBJ1-2, with TRBD1 matching 9 bases. Germline V gives CDR1 SGHKS, CDR2 YYEKEE (reference sequence). CDR3 length: 16 residues. Losses at the gene ends were 4 bases for V and 7 bases for J; bases not matched to a gene: 14. The DNA of the CDR3 is TGTGCCAGCAGCCCCCAACCGGGACAGGGAACAGCTGGCTACACCTTC. This sequence encodes CASSPQPGQGTAGYTF.

The chain links TRBV6-6 to TRBJ1-1; D is unclear. The CDR3 length is 14 residues. V was cut by 0 bases and J by 6 bases, with 11 bases left in between. CDR1 and CDR2 from the germline V gene are MNHNY and SVGAGI (reference sequence). CDR3 sequence: CASSYSRGLAEAFF. DNA for the CDR3: TGTGCCAGCAGTTACTCGAGAGGGCTGGCTGAAGCTTTCTTT.

V gene TRBV19 combines with J gene TRBJ1-4; 8 nucleotides agree with TRBD1. This CDR3 is 15 amino acids long. Unmatched junction bases numbered 8, after V lost 4 bases and J lost 7 bases. Germline CDR1 LNHDA, CDR2 SQIVND (reference sequence). The CDR3 bases are TGTGCCAGTAGTACCCTGACAGGGGCAAGTGAAAAACTGTTTTTT. It encodes CASSTLTGASEKLFF. Complete variable domain (other parts from reference TRBV19 and TRBJ1-4): DGGITQSPKYLFRKEGQNVTLSCEQNLNHDAMYWYRQDPGQGLRLIYYSQIVNDFQKGDIAEGYSVSREKKESFPLTVTSAQKNPTAFYLCASSTLTGASEKLFFGSGTQLSVL.

This chain joins TRBV6-5 and TRBJ1-1; a weak D match, TRBD1 (6 bases). The CDR3 is made up of 13 amino acids. Germline V gene data show CDR1 as MNHEY and CDR2 as SVGAGI. V dropped 6 bases and J dropped 6 bases, with 14 bases sitting between them. In nucleotides, the CDR3 is TGTGCCAGCAGATTACCAGGGGCCCCTGAAGCTTTCTTT. It is translated as CASRLPGAPEAFF.

V and J are TRBV9 and TRBJ2-1; 9 nucleotides line up with TRBD2. Germline trimming cut 4 bases from V and 4 bases from J; bases unmatched to any gene: 9. CDR1 SGDLS and CDR2 YYNGEE come from the germline V gene. CDR3 length: 16 amino acids. CDR3 DNA: TGTGCCAGCAGCTCAGGCGGGGGGGCCAGATACAATGAGCAGTTCTTC. Amino acids: CASSSGGGARYNEQFF.

There are a few counts of this clone. J is TRBJ1-5 and V is TRBV19; D may be TRBD1 (5 bases). V lost 3 bases to trimming and J lost 1 base, with 13 bases between them. CDR3 length equals 16 residues. Germline CDR1 is LNHDA and CDR2 is SQIVND (reference sequence). CDR3 DNA sequence: TGTGCCAGTAGTATGATTTCAGGGTTCAGCAATCAGCCCCAGCATTTT. This gives the protein CASSMISGFSNQPQHF.

The genes are TRBV9 and TRBJ1-4, with D tentatively TRBD1 (6 bases). CDR3 length: 15 amino acids. The germline CDR1 and CDR2 sequences are SGDLS and YYNGEE. Trimming took 2 bases from V and 4 from J, leaving 12 bases between them. The CDR3 nucleotides are TGTGCCAGCAGCGTCCAACAGGGAGTTAATGAAAAACTGTTTTTT. This codes for CASSVQQGVNEKLFF.

The CDR3 here is CASKRQINEKLFF. In DNA, the CDR3 is TGTGCCAGCAAAAGACAGATAAATGAAAAACTGTTTTTT. This chain uses TRBV2 with TRBJ1-4, with D possibly being TRBD1 (5 bases). The CDR3 runs to 13 residues. V was trimmed by 7 bases and J by 5 bases, leaving 11 bases between them. Germline CDR1 reads SNHLY; CDR2 reads FYNNEI.